This T cell receptor (beta chain) came from a study of T-cell reconstitution after alpha-beta-depleted transplantation in children. Study observations and caveats: About two months after transplant, alpha-beta T cells reportedly came from several hundred expanded graft clones. One year after transplant, T-cell counts and diversity came mostly from newly produced T cells. Surviving recipient T cells and intrathymic progenitors accounted for some patients' high TCRbeta diversity at day 60.

The library targeted TCRbeta and was prepared with unique molecular identifiers. TCRdb called the PCR reads again in MiXCR, with one record for every CDR3 protein. Of tens of thousands of distinct CDR3 sequences detected, roughly a sixth appear once; the ten largest clones hold about 19%. The sample holds a few counts of this clonotype. What it recognizes is unknown. The germline V gene has CDR1 MNHNS and CDR2 SASEGT. This CDR3 spans 16 amino acids. Trimming left V 6 bases short and J 3 bases short, with 18 bases between. The specimen comprised PBMCs, mostly from graft donor cells, sampled 180 days after TCRalphabeta/CD19-depleted stem cell transplant. This chain joins TRBV6-1 and TRBJ1-5; TRBD1 might be the D (6 bases). This TCR was sampled from a male patient aged 2-9 years who had a stem cell transplant for acute lymphoblastic leukemia, so the T cells may come from the graft donor. The CDR3 loop is CASSPRIDRYNQPQHF. The CDR3 nucleotides read TGTGCCAGCAGCCCACGTATCGACAGGTACAATCAGCCCCAGCATTTT.